These T cell receptor beta chains were read from a single sample in a study of breast tumors, draining lymph nodes, adjacent tissues. TCRdb redid the calling of the multiplex PCR reads with MiXCR, one entry per CDR3 protein. The sample lists approximately 20,000 distinct CDR3 sequences; 50% were seen once. Sequenced input: breast tumor tissue. The receptors originated from a female donor with breast cancer. Some clones in this sample may be carry-over from other donors' samples. CDR3s include the opening cysteine and the closing phenylalanine or tryptophan. Each record gives: D gene, V gene, clone size, J gene, CDR3 protein, CDR3 DNA. A D gene is named only where the DNA matches it firmly. Rows may omit the clone size; those that give it use once, few, many or a size class.

-,TRBV4-1,many,TRBJ2-5,CASSQGSGSVQETQYF,TGCGCCAGCAGCCAAGGATCGGGAAGCGTACAAGAGACCCAGTACTTC
-,TRBV27,many,TRBJ2-3,CASSASLVGTQYF,TGTGCCAGCAGTGCCTCCCTAGTCGGCACGCAGTATTTT
-,TRBV7-3,once,TRBJ2-7,CASSYSQGKYEQYF,TGTGCCAGCAGCTATAGCCAGGGGAAATACGAGCAGTACTTC
TRBD1,TRBV15,-,TRBJ1-5,CATIRDRTNQPQHF,TGTGCCACCATAAGGGACAGGACTAATCAGCCCCAGCATTTT
TRBD1,TRBV10-1,-,TRBJ2-3,CASSDFRGQGPDTQYF,TGCGCCAGCAGTGATTTCAGGGGACAGGGGCCAGATACGCAGTATTTT
TRBD1,TRBV6-2/TRBV6-3,-,TRBJ2-7,CASSRDRTSYEQYF,TGTGCCAGCAGCCGGGACAGGACCTCCTACGAGCAGTACTTC
-,TRBV6-1,-,TRBJ2-3,CASSAPGVSADTQYF,TGTGCCAGCAGTGCGCCCGGAGTGTCGGCGGATACGCAGTATTTT
TRBD1,TRBV6-5,many,TRBJ1-2,CASSHSGQGGVGYTF,TGTGCCAGCAGTCACTCTGGACAGGGCGGGGTGGGCTACACCTTC
-,TRBV20-1,-,TRBJ1-2,CSAQAARVGGYTF,TGCAGTGCTCAGGCCGCTCGCGTGGGTGGCTACACCTTC
TRBD1,TRBV7-6,many,TRBJ1-5,CASSLPGTASNQPQHF,TGTGCCAGCAGCTTACCTGGGACAGCTAGCAATCAGCCCCAGCATTTT
-,TRBV11-3,-,TRBJ2-3,CASSMDSTDTQYF,TGTGCCAGCAGCATGGACAGCACAGATACGCAGTATTTT
TRBD1,TRBV7-8,-,TRBJ2-7,CASSPRDRTIYEQYF,TGTGCCAGCAGCCCTCGGGACAGGACGATCTACGAGCAGTACTTC
TRBD2,TRBV3-1,many,TRBJ2-3,CASSHEGGTDTQYF,TGTGCCAGCAGCCACGAGGGAGGGACAGATACGCAGTATTTT
-,TRBV27,many,TRBJ1-5,CASRQVNQPQHF,TGTGCCAGCAGGCAGGTGAATCAGCCCCAGCATTTT
TRBD2,TRBV7-7,few,TRBJ2-3,CASSPSGRAADTQYF,TGTGCTAGCAGCCCTAGCGGGAGGGCCGCAGATACGCAGTATTTT
TRBD2,TRBV11-2,many,TRBJ2-7,CASSLFPPGAGPIEQYF,TGTGCCAGCAGCTTATTCCCCCCGGGAGCGGGACCGATCGAGCAGTACTTC
TRBD1,TRBV27,many,TRBJ2-3,CASSLIGQASTDTQYF,TGTGCCAGCAGTTTAATCGGACAGGCTAGCACAGATACGCAGTATTTT
TRBD1,TRBV20-1,-,TRBJ1-2,CSARALGQEPYGYTF,TGCAGTGCTAGGGCCCTGGGACAGGAGCCTTATGGCTACACCTTC
-,TRBV7-2,-,TRBJ2-3,CASEGTSTDTQYF,TGTGCCAGCGAGGGGACAAGCACAGATACGCAGTATTTT
TRBD2,TRBV20-1,-,TRBJ2-1,CTGTSKNEQFF,TGCACCGGGACTAGTAAAAATGAGCAGTTCTTC
-,TRBV19,-,TRBJ2-6,CASSIVSQLGNVLTF,TGTGCCAGTAGTATCGTGTCCCAGTTGGGCAACGTCCTGACTTTC
TRBD2,TRBV20-1,-,TRBJ2-2,CSARGPSGSSDTGELFF,TGCAGTGCTAGAGGGCCCAGCGGGAGTTCGGACACCGGGGAGCTGTTTTTT
-,TRBV27,once,TRBJ2-1,CASSLKVRVFGQFF,TGTGCCAGCAGTTTAAAGGTACGGGTCTTTGGGCAGTTCTTC
-,TRBV6-2/TRBV6-3,many,TRBJ2-6,CASSYSGTGANVLTF,TGTGCCAGCAGTTACTCTGGGACCGGGGCCAACGTCCTGACTTTC
TRBD1,TRBV10-3,-,TRBJ2-7,CAISESIQGAYEQYF,TGTGCCATCAGTGAGTCGATCCAGGGGGCTTACGAGCAGTACTTC
-,TRBV6-5,-,TRBJ1-1,CASRARPYTEAFF,TGTGCCAGCAGGGCTCGGCCCTACACTGAAGCTTTCTTT
-,TRBV6-2/TRBV6-3,many,TRBJ1-3,CASSWTARGSGNTIYF,TGTGCCAGCAGTTGGACAGCACGGGGCTCTGGAAACACCATATATTTT
TRBD1,TRBV10-3,-,TRBJ2-4,CAISGTGGNQYF,TGTGCCATCAGCGGGACAGGGGGCAATCAGTACTTC
TRBD2,TRBV7-6,-,TRBJ2-5,CASRAGLAASETQHF,TGTGCCAGCAGGGCGGGACTAGCGGCATCAGAGACCCAGCACTTC
TRBD2,TRBV20-1,-,TRBJ2-7,CSAISGGAPPCSYEQYF,TGCAGTGCGATTAGCGGGGGTGCACCTCCGTGCTCCTACGAGCAGTACTTC
-,TRBV11-2,-,TRBJ1-3,CASSLRSGSGNTIYF,TGTGCCAGCAGCTTAAGGTCCGGGTCGGGAAACACCATATATTTT
-,TRBV7-2,-,TRBJ1-1,CASSFGSF,TGTGCCAGCAGCTTTGGGAGCTTT
-,TRBV11-2,many,TRBJ1-1,CASSFGGLNTEAFF,TGTGCCAGCAGCTTTGGGGGGTTGAACACTGAAGCTTTCTTT
TRBD1,TRBV18,-,TRBJ2-3,CASSLTGGATDTQYF,TGTGCCAGCTCACTGACAGGGGGAGCCACAGATACGCAGTATTTT
TRBD2,TRBV7-8,once,TRBJ2-3,CASSHGLAGARDTQYF,TGTGCCAGCAGCCACGGACTAGCGGGAGCAAGAGATACGCAGTATTTT
-,TRBV11-3,many,TRBJ1-5,CASSELGQNQPQHF,TGTGCCAGCAGTGAACTGGGCCAAAATCAGCCCCAGCATTTT
-,TRBV7-2,-,TRBJ2-5,CASSPSSYQETQYF,TGTGCCAGCAGCCCTAGCAGTTACCAAGAGACCCAGTACTTC
-,TRBV5-5,medium-sized,TRBJ1-5,CASSRKGGVGNQPQHF,TGTGCCAGCAGCCGAAAAGGGGGGGTTGGCAATCAGCCCCAGCATTTT
TRBD2,TRBV7-2,many,TRBJ2-5,CASSFTSGRAETQYF,TGTGCCAGCAGCTTTACTAGCGGGAGGGCCGAGACCCAGTACTTC
TRBD2,TRBV5-5,-,TRBJ2-7,CASSLGTSLGYEQYF,TGTGCCAGCAGCTTGGGGACTAGTTTAGGGTACGAGCAGTACTTC
-,TRBV20-1,many,TRBJ1-1,CSADRPMNTEAFF,TGCAGTGCTGACAGGCCTATGAACACTGAAGCTTTCTTT
-,TRBV2,medium-sized,TRBJ2-1,CASSDPRHEQFF,TGTGCCAGCAGTGACCCGAGGCATGAGCAGTTCTTC
TRBD1,TRBV11-3,-,TRBJ2-7,CASSHPGQGPIYEQYF,TGTGCCAGCAGCCATCCGGGACAGGGGCCGATCTACGAGCAGTACTTC
TRBD2,TRBV7-2,few,TRBJ2-7,CASSLGLAGGVESYEQYF,TGTGCCAGCAGCCTAGGACTAGCGGGAGGGGTGGAGTCCTACGAGCAGTACTTC
-,TRBV5-4,-,TRBJ2-1,CASSLQGTGQFF,TGTGCCAGCAGCTTACAGGGTACTGGGCAGTTCTTC
-,TRBV4-3,many,TRBJ2-1,CASSQVRMREQFF,TGCGCCAGCAGCCAAGTGCGTATGCGTGAGCAGTTCTTC
TRBD2,TRBV7-8,medium-sized,TRBJ2-1,CASSFLAVYNEQFF,TGTGCCAGCAGCTTCCTAGCGGTCTACAATGAGCAGTTCTTC
TRBD2,TRBV7-9,medium-sized,TRBJ2-3,CASSVGGRADTQYF,TGTGCCAGCAGCGTGGGCGGGAGGGCAGATACGCAGTATTTT
TRBD1,TRBV29-1,-,TRBJ1-3,CSVEATGGDTIYF,TGCAGCGTTGAAGCTACAGGGGGGGACACCATATATTTT
-,TRBV19,-,TRBJ2-7,CASSIAGSEQYF,TGTGCCAGTAGTATAGCAGGGAGTGAGCAGTACTTC
TRBD2,TRBV20-1,-,TRBJ2-1,CSRGVRDEQFF,TGCAGTCGGGGGGTGAGAGATGAGCAGTTCTTC
TRBD1,TRBV6-2/TRBV6-3,medium-sized,TRBJ2-6,CATRTGSAGANVLTF,TGTGCCACCCGGACAGGGTCGGCTGGGGCCAACGTCCTGACTTTC
-,TRBV19,many,TRBJ2-1,CASSEAGARHNEQFF,TGTGCCAGTAGTGAAGCGGGTGCCAGGCACAATGAGCAGTTCTTC
-,TRBV7-9,medium-sized,TRBJ2-7,CASSQELATYEQYF,TGTGCCAGCAGCCAAGAACTGGCTACCTACGAGCAGTACTTC
-,TRBV4-3,many,TRBJ2-3,CASSQDLATGSFTDTQYF,TGCGCCAGCAGCCAAGATCTCGCTACAGGGTCCTTCACAGATACGCAGTATTTT
-,TRBV29-1,-,TRBJ2-1,CSVSQFSYNEQFF,TGCAGCGTTAGTCAGTTCTCCTACAATGAGCAGTTCTTC
TRBD1,TRBV6-1,-,TRBJ1-5,CAGDTGVRNQPQHF,TGTGCCGGCGACACAGGGGTACGGAATCAGCCCCAGCATTTT
-,TRBV7-9,-,TRBJ2-2,CASSFYICSARSLSDTGELFF,-
-,TRBV7-2,many,TRBJ2-7,CASSFSEPGPGSSYEQYF,TGTGCCAGCAGCTTTTCGGAACCGGGACCAGGGAGCTCCTACGAGCAGTACTTC
-,TRBV12-3/TRBV12-4,-,TRBJ1-5,CASSLGGREDNQPQHF,TGTGCCAGCAGTTTAGGGGGCAGGGAGGACAATCAGCCCCAGCATTTT